Shown below are 18 T cell receptor beta chains from a single sample sequenced in a study of identical twins. From the 5' RACE reads, TCRdb called clonotypes with MiXCR, one entry per CDR3 protein. The table lists under 350,000 distinct CDR3 sequences, nearly 9.5% of them singletons. This same sample was also part of a study on yellow fever vaccine responses in identical twins.

The sequenced sample consisted of CD8+ T cells sorted from blood. The source of these receptors is a woman aged 18-29 years in good health.

The chain joins TRBV6-5 to TRBJ2-7, with 12 bases aligning to TRBD2. V was clipped by 4 bases and J by 3 bases; unmatched bases: 4. This CDR3 has 15 residues. The V gene's germline CDR1 is MNHEY and CDR2 SVGAGI. The DNA of the CDR3 is TGTGCCAGCAGTTCTCGGGGACTAGCGGGCTACGAGCAGTACTTC. Residues: CASSSRGLAGYEQYF.

The chain combines TRBV6-2 or TRBV6-3 with TRBJ2-7; a weak D match, TRBD2 (5 bases). Germline-derived CDR1 and CDR2 are MNHEY and SVGEGT. The CDR3 consists of 13 residues. With 10 bases removed from V and 3 bases from J, the gap between germline ends came to 16 bases. The CDR3, as DNA: TGTGCCATCAAAGGACTTGAAATCTACGAGCAGTACTTC. Encoded protein: CAIKGLEIYEQYF.

Ten or more counts support this clonotype. The V call is TRBV24-1, the J call TRBJ2-1; D unclear. The germline V gene has CDR1 KGHDR and CDR2 SFDVKD. Trimming left V 0 bases short and J 10 bases short, with 9 bases between. CDR3 size: 13 residues. CDR3 region: CATSDLGVNEQFF. The CDR3 bases are TGTGCCACCAGTGATTTGGGAGTAAACGAGCAGTTCTTC.

The table lists this clonotype with a few counts. V is TRBV7-2 and J is TRBJ2-7; a weak D match, TRBD1 (6 bases). The CDR3 is 15 residues long. The germline V gene has CDR1 SGHTA and CDR2 FQGNSA. V lost 5 bases and J 3 bases, leaving 17 bases between the germline ends. The CDR3: CASSPYGGQSYEQYF. The CDR3 DNA is TGTGCCAGCAGCCCATACGGAGGACAGAGCTACGAGCAGTACTTC.

This clonotype was seen more than once but under ten times. The rearrangement joins TRBV4-1 to TRBJ2-6, with no clear D. Trimming removed 1 base at V and 2 bases at J, with 9 bases between. CDR3 length equals 16 residues. Germline V gene lookup returns CDR1 MGHRA and CDR2 YSYEKL. The CDR3 DNA is TGCGCCAGCAGCCAAGGGGAAAGCCCTGGGGCCAACGTCCTGACTTTC. Amino acid sequence: CASSQGESPGANVLTF.

The table lists this clonotype with a few counts. The chain combines TRBV27 with TRBJ2-7; a possible D gene is TRBD1 (5 bases). There are 15 residues in the CDR3. Per germline, CDR1 MNHEY and CDR2 SMNVEV (reference sequence). V was clipped by 10 bases and J by 0 bases, with 19 bases between them. The CDR3 DNA sequence: TGTGCCACCACGAATACCACAGGTTTCTCCTACGAGCAGTACTTC. As protein: CATTNTTGFSYEQYF.

This clonotype has only a few counts. J is TRBJ2-7 and V is TRBV29-1; 13 nucleotides match TRBD2. The CDR3 runs to 15 residues. Germline trimming cut 5 bases from V and 5 bases from J; bases unmatched to any gene: 9. From germline, CDR1 is SQVTM and CDR2 ANQGSEA. CDR3 sequence (DNA): TGCAGCGTTCTGGGACTAGCGGGAAGGTCCCACGAGCAGTACTTC. Amino acids: CSVLGLAGRSHEQYF.

This clonotype was counted a few times. The V and J genes are TRBV11-2 and TRBJ2-1, with D possibly matching TRBD2 (6 bases). V lost 8 bases, J lost 4 bases, and 15 bases lay in between. Germline loops: CDR1 SGHAT, CDR2 FQNNGV. This CDR3 contains 14 residues. The CDR3 region has the DNA TGTGCCAGCCATGTAGCGGCAAAATACAATGAGCAGTTCTTC. Translating it yields CASHVAAKYNEQFF.

This clonotype came up a few times. The V gene is TRBV29-1, the J gene TRBJ2-2, with a tentative D call TRBD2 (7 bases). This CDR3 has 14 amino acids. The germline gives CDR1 SQVTM, CDR2 ANQGSEA. V was cut by 4 bases and J by 6 bases, with 15 bases left in between. CDR3 in DNA: TGCAGCGTTGTGACGGGGGCGGGAGCCGGGGAGCTGTTTTTT. The encoded protein is CSVVTGAGAGELFF.

The chain carries TRBV7-2 and TRBJ2-5; D is perhaps TRBD1 or TRBD2 (5 bases each). The CDR3 is made up of 15 amino acids. Germline CDR1 and CDR2: SGHTA and FQGNSA. V dropped 1 base and J dropped 4 bases, with 13 bases sitting between them. This chain's CDR3 is CASSLGNGAVETQYF. In DNA form, the CDR3 reads TGTGCCAGCAGCTTAGGAAACGGGGCCGTAGAGACCCAGTACTTC.

There are many counts of this clonotype. The CDR3 DNA reads as TGTGCCAGCAGTTTCCCTGGAGTCGGGGAGCTGTTTTTT. Its protein product is CASSFPGVGELFF. The chain has TRBV28 and TRBJ2-2; no reliable D call. The V end lost 3 bases, the J end lost 7 bases, and 9 bases lay between the germline ends. The CDR3 has 13 residues. CDR1 and CDR2 (germline): MDHEN, SYDVKM.

This clonotype was found many times. The chain couples TRBV6-2 or TRBV6-3 to TRBJ2-3; 11 bases match TRBD2. Looked up from germline, CDR1 is MNHEY and CDR2 is SVGEGT. The CDR3 has 15 amino acids. Germline trimming cut 7 bases from V and 6 bases from J; bases unmatched to any gene: 9. CDR3 in DNA: TGTGCCAGCAAATCACTAGCGGGAGATGGTGATACGCAGTATTTT. This codes for CASKSLAGDGDTQYF.

This clonotype was detected ten times or more. This sequence joins TRBV4-3 and TRBJ2-3; tentative D call: TRBD2 (6 bases). CDR1 is LGHNA, CDR2 YSLEER, per germline. CDR3 length equals 13 residues. V was shortened by 6 bases and J by 1 base, with 8 bases between the two germline ends. Written as DNA, the CDR3 is TGCGCCAGCAGGGAGGGTGGCACAGATACGCAGTATTTT. Amino acids: CASREGGTDTQYF.

This clonotype was seen many times. This chain links TRBV12-3 or TRBV12-4 with TRBJ2-5; 8 bases agree with TRBD2. CDR3 length: 16 amino acids. V shed 6 bases and J 3 bases; nucleotides not matched to a gene: 12. CDR3 nucleotide sequence: TGTGCCAGCAGCTCAGGTCGGAGCGGGGGAAAAGAGACCCAGTACTTC. This sequence encodes CASSSGRSGGKETQYF.

This clonotype was found many times. The rearrangement links TRBV7-8 to TRBJ2-7; TRBD2 matches at 11 bases. Looked up from germline, CDR1 is SGHVS and CDR2 is FQNEAQ. The CDR3 is made up of 17 amino acids. With V trimmed by 4 bases and J by 3 bases, 11 bases remained unmatched. The CDR3 loop is CASSSLAGGGLGYEQYF. CDR3 coding DNA: TGTGCCAGCAGCTCTCTAGCGGGGGGAGGCTTGGGCTACGAGCAGTACTTC. Together with reference TRBV7-8 and TRBJ2-7, the CDR3 gives the full variable domain: GAGVSQSPRYKVAKRGQDVALRCDPISGHVSLFWYQQALGQGPEFLTYFQNEAQLDKSGLPSDRFFAERPEGSVSTLKIQRTQQEDSAVYLCASSSLAGGGLGYEQYFGPGTRLTVT.

This clonotype has only a few counts. The chain combines TRBV30 with TRBJ1-6; 9 bases agree with TRBD1. This CDR3 comprises 15 residues. V was clipped by 1 base and J by 10 bases; unmatched bases: 8. Germline V lookup: CDR1 GTSNPN, CDR2 SVGIG (reference sequence). CDR3 amino acids: CAWSAGTGTDSPLHF. In DNA, the CDR3 is TGTGCCTGGAGTGCGGGGACAGGGACGGACTCACCCCTCCACTTT.

In its sample, this clonotype was seen a few times. The genes are TRBV20-1 and TRBJ2-3; 7 bases are a match to TRBD2. The germline V gene has CDR1 DFQATT and CDR2 SNEGSKA (reference sequence). Germline trimming cut 0 bases from V and 1 base from J; bases unmatched to any gene: 10. The CDR3 is 17 residues long. The CDR3, as DNA: TGCAGTGCTAGAGATCTCTGGGGAGGGGACCGCACAGATACGCAGTATTTT. It encodes CSARDLWGGDRTDTQYF.

This clonotype has more than one count but fewer than ten. CDR3 in DNA: TGTGCCAGCGCTACTTTTGCCCGGGGACAGGGGGCCTCCGAGCAGTACTTC. Protein product: CASATFARGQGASEQYF. This chain links TRBV28 with TRBJ2-7; 12 bases are a match to TRBD1. There are 17 residues in the CDR3. Trimming removed 8 bases from V and 6 bases from J; junction bases left unmatched: 17. The germline V gene encodes CDR1 MDHEN and CDR2 SYDVKM.